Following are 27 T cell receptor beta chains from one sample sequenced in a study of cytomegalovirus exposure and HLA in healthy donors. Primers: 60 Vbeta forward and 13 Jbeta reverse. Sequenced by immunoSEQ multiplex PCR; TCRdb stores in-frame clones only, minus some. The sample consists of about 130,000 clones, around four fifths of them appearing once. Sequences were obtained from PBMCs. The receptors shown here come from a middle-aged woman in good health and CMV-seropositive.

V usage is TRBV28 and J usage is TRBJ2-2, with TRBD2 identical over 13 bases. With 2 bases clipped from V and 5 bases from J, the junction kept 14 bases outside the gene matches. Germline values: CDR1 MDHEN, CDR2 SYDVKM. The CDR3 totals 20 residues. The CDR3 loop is CASSLDPGTSGVPGTGELFF. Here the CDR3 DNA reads TGTGCCAGCAGTTTAGACCCAGGGACTAGCGGGGTCCCTGGGACCGGGGAGCTGTTTTTT.

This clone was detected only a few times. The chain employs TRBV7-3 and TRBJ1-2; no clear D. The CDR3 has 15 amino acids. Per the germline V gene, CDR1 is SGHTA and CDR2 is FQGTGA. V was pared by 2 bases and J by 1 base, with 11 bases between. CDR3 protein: CASSLSHGDNYGYTF. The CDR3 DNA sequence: TGTGCCAGCAGCTTATCCCACGGAGATAACTATGGCTACACCTTC.

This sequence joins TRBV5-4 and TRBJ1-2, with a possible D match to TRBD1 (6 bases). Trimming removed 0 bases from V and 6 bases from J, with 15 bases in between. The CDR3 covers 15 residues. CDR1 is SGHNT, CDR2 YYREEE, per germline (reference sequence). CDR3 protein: CASSLVDRRQDGYTF. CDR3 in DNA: TGTGCCAGCAGCTTGGTGGACAGACGACAAGATGGCTACACCTTC.

The CDR3 loop is CASSLSPAGRVGQPQHF. DNA for the CDR3: TGTGCCAGCAGTTTATCGCCGGCGGGGCGGGTGGGTCAGCCCCAGCATTTT. This chain links TRBV28 with TRBJ1-5; maybe TRBD1 (5 bases). The CDR3 covers 17 residues. The germline gives CDR1 MDHEN, CDR2 SYDVKM. V lost 1 base, J lost 6 bases, and 19 bases lay in between.

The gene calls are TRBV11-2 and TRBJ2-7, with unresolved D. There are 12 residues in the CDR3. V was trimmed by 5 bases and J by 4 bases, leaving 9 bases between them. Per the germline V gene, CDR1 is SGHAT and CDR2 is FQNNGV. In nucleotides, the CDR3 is TGTGCCAGCAGCAACTACAAGTACGAGCAGTACTTC. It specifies CASSNYKYEQYF.

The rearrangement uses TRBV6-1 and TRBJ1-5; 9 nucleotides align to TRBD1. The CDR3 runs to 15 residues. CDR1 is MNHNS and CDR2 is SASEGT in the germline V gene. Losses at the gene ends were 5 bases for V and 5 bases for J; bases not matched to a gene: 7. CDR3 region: CASSWTGAEDQPQHF. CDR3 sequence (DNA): TGTGCCAGCAGTTGGACAGGGGCGGAAGATCAGCCCCAGCATTTT.

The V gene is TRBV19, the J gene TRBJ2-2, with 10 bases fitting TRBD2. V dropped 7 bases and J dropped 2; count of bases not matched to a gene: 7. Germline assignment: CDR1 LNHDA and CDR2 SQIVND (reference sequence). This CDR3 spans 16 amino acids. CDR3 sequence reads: CASIQREGANTGELFF. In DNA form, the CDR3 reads TGTGCCAGTATTCAGCGGGAGGGCGCCAACACCGGGGAGCTGTTTTTT.

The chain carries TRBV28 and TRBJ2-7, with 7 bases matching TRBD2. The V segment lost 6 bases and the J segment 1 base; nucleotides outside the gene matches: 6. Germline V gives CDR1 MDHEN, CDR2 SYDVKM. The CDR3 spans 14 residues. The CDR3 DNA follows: TGTGCCAGCAGGACGAGCGGGGCGTCCTACGAGCAGTACTTC. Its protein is CASRTSGASYEQYF.

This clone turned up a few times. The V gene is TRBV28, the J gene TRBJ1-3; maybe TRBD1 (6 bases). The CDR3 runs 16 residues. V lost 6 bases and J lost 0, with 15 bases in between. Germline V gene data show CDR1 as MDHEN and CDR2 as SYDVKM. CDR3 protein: CASRSPGQNSGNTIYF. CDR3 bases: TGTGCCAGCAGATCACCGGGACAAAACTCTGGAAACACCATATATTTT.

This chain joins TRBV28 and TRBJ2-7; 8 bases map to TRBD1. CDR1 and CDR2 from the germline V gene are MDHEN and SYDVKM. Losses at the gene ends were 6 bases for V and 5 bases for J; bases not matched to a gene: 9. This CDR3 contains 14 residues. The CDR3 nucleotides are TGTGCCAGCAGCTCTGGACAGGGAACGCACGAGCAGTACTTC. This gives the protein CASSSGQGTHEQYF.

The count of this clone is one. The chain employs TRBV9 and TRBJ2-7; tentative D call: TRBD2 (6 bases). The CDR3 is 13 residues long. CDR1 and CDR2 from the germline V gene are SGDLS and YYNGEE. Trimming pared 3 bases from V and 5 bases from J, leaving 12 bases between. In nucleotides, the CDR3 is TGTGCCAGCAGCGACGGGAGTTTCAACGAGCAGTACTTC. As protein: CASSDGSFNEQYF.

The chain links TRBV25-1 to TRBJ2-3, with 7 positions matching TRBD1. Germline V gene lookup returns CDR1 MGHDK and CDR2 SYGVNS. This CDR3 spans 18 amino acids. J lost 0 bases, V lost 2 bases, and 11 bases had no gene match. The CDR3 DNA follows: TGTGCCAGCAGTGAAACCCTATGGGACAGTTATAGCACAGATACGCAGTATTTT. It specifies CASSETLWDSYSTDTQYF.

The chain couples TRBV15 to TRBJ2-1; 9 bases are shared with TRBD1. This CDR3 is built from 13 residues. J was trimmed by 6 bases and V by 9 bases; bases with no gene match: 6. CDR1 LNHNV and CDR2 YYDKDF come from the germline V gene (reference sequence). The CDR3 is CATGQGIGNEQFF. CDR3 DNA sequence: TGTGCCACGGGACAGGGAATCGGCAATGAGCAGTTCTTC.

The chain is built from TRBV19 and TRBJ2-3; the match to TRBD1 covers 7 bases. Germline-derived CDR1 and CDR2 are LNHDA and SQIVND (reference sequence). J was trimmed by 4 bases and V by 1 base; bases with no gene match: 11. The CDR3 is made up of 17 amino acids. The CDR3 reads CASSIVGTVVFADTQYF. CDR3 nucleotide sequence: TGTGCCAGTAGTATAGTAGGGACAGTAGTCTTCGCAGATACGCAGTATTTT.

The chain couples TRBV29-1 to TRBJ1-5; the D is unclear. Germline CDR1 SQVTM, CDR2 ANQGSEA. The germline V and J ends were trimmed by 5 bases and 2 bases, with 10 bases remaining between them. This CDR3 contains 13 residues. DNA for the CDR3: TGCAGCGTTTCGGTAACAGGCAATCAGCCCCAGCATTTT. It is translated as CSVSVTGNQPQHF.

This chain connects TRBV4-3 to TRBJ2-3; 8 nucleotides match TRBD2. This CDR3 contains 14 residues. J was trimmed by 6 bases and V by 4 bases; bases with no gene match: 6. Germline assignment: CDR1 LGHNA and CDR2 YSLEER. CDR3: CASSPGLAADTQYF. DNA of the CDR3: TGCGCCAGCAGCCCCGGACTAGCTGCTGATACGCAGTATTTT.

The chain's CDR3 is CASIREGHSGIQYF. The CDR3 nucleotides read TGTGCCAGCATACGGGAGGGGCACTCGGGCATTCAGTACTTC. The V gene is TRBV6-1, the J gene TRBJ2-4; TRBD2 matches 8 bases. The CDR3 loop spans 14 amino acids. The V segment lost 7 bases and the J segment 9 bases; nucleotides outside the gene matches: 11. Germline V gene data show CDR1 as MNHNS and CDR2 as SASEGT.

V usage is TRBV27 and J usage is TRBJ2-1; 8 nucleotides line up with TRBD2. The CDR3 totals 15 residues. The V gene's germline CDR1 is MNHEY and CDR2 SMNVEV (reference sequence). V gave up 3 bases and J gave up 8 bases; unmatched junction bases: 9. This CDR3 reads CASSFLREGLDEQFF. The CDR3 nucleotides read TGTGCCAGCAGTTTTCTCCGGGAGGGCCTGGATGAGCAGTTCTTC.

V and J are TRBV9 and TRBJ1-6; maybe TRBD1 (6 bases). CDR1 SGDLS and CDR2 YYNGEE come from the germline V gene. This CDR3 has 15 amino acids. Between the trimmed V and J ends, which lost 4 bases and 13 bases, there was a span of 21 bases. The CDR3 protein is CASSSSPDRTTPLHF. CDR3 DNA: TGTGCCAGCAGCTCGTCACCGGACAGAACTACGCCCCTCCACTTT.

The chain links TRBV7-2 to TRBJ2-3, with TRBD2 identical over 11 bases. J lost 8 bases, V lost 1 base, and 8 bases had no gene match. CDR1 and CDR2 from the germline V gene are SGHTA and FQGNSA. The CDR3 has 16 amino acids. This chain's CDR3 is CASSLDRASGGRTQYF. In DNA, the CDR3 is TGTGCCAGCAGCTTAGATCGTGCTAGCGGGGGGCGTACGCAGTATTTT.

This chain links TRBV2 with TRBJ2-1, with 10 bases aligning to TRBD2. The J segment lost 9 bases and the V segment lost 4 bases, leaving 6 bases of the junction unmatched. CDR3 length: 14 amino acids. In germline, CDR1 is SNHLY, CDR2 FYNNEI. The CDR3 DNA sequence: TGTGCCAGCAGTGGAAGCGGGGGGGCCCTTGAGCAGTTCTTC. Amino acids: CASSGSGGALEQFF.

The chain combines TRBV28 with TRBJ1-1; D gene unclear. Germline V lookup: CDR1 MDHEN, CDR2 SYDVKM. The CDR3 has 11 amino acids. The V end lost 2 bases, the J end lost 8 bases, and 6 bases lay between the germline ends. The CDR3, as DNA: TGTGCCAGCAGTTTAGGCAGAGAAGCTTTCTTT. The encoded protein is CASSLGREAFF.

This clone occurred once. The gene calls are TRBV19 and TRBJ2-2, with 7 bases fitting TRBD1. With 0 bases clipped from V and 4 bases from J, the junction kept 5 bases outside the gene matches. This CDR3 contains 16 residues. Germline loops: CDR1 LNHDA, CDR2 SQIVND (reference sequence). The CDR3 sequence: CASSIDLRGPTGELFF. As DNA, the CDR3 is TGTGCCAGTAGTATAGATCTAAGGGGGCCCACCGGGGAGCTGTTTTTT.

The CDR3 loop reads CASSHVVESSYEQYF. The CDR3 DNA sequence: TGCGCCAGCAGCCATGTCGTGGAGTCGTCCTACGAGCAGTACTTC. V gene TRBV4-1 combines with J gene TRBJ2-7; D not certain. Looked up from germline, CDR1 is MGHRA and CDR2 is YSYEKL. Trimming shortened V by 3 bases and J by 1 base, and 13 bases separated the two germline ends. This CDR3 has 15 residues.

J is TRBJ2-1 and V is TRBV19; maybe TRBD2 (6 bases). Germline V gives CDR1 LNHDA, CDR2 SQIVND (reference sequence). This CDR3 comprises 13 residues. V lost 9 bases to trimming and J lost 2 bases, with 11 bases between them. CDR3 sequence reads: CASMGGAYNEQFF. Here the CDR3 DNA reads TGTGCCAGCATGGGGGGTGCCTACAATGAGCAGTTCTTC.

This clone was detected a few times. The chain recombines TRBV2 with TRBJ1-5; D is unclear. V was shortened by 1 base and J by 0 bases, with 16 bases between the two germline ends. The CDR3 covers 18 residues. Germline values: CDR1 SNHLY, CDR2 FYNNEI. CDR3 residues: CASSEGTHSLYSNQPQHF. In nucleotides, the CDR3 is TGTGCCAGCAGTGAAGGCACTCACTCCCTCTATAGCAATCAGCCCCAGCATTTT.

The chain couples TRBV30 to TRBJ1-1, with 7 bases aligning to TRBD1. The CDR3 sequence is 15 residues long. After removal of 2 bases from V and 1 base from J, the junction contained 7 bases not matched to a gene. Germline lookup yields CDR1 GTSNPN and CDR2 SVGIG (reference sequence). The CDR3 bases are TGTGCCTGGAGTCTAGAACAGGGGAGGAACACTGAAGCTTTCTTT. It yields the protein CAWSLEQGRNTEAFF.